This entry features one TCR beta chain sequence. The antigen is not known. This record belongs to a study of T cell responses to AZD1222 COVID-19 vaccine. Whole-study findings and limits: Recipients of AZD1222 seropositive at baseline numbered only five or six. Spike was spanned by vaccine-associated CD4 TCRs, which were dominant at 160-218 and 743-854. Without day 14 samples, only post-peak T cell repertoires were studied.

Per the germline V gene, CDR1 is MGHRA and CDR2 is YSYEKL. CDR3 length: 15 residues. With 1 base removed from V and 3 bases from J, the gap between germline ends came to 11 bases. Assay used: immunoSEQ multiplex PCR; TCRdb lists only in-frame clones, some missing. The sample consists of some 130,000 clones, roughly 93% of them appearing once. The source was peripheral blood, collected 28 days after the second AZD1222 dose. The chain joins TRBV4-1 to TRBJ2-3; D not certain. The source of this sequence is an adult who received the AZD1222 COVID-19 vaccine. In nucleotides, the CDR3 is TGCGCCAGCAGCCAAGGACTCTCCCCGACAGATACGCAGTATTTT. Its translation is CASSQGLSPTDTQYF.